This T cell receptor (beta chain) was observed in a study of beta chain features in type 1 diabetes. Study conclusions and caveats: The study left unresolved whether HLA type influences TCRB rearrangement. Type 1 diabetes patients showed a moderate but significant shortening of TCRB CDR3s in all four CD4+ subsets.

Concerning this clone: Its specificity is not known. One end of the junction does not line up with germline, which may come from a read error.

The CDR3 has 15 amino acids. Germline-derived CDR1 and CDR2 are MGHRA and YSYEKL. The authors reverse transcribed all of the isolated RNA, so sequencing captured expressed TCRB transcripts. Only in-frame clones appear in the TCRdb table, and some are missing; sequencing was by immunoSEQ multiplex PCR. The sample lists roughly 350,000 clones, over 9% occurring once. The specimen sequenced was central memory CD4+ T cells from blood. This TCR was sampled from a young man with type 1 diabetes. The V gene is TRBV4-1, the J gene TRBJ2-7; D unclear. CDR3 nucleotide sequence: TGCGCCAGCAGTCAAGTAGGGTCTCTTTCCTACGAGCAGTACTTC. Translated: CASSQVGSLSYEQYF.